These T cell receptor beta chains were read from a single sample in a study of shared clonotypes between healthy human individuals. The repertoire was sequenced with immunoSEQ multiplex PCR; TCRdb's copy has only in-frame clones and lacks some. The table records 1.5 million to 2.5 million clones, about 95% of them present only once. What was sequenced was naive CD8+ T cells sorted from blood. The receptors shown here come from a man younger than 35 in good health. Each CDR3 is given with its conserved first and last residue. The D gene is left open where the match is weak. Part of the rows lack a size; the others show once, few, many or a class for expanded clones.

v_call	j_call	d_call	clone_size	cdr3_nt	cdr3_aa
TRBV6-6	TRBJ2-2	TRBD2	-	TGTGCCAGCAGTTACCTAGCGGGAGGGTCCGGGGAGCTGTTTTTT	CASSYLAGGSGELFF
TRBV5-1	TRBJ1-1	-	-	TGCGCCAGCAGCTTCGTCGAGCCAGCCGAAGCTTTCTTT	CASSFVEPAEAFF
TRBV7-2	TRBJ2-5	-	-	TGTGCCAGCAGCTTAGAAGGGTTACTAGCCTTAGAAGAGACCCAGTACTTC	CASSLEGLLALEETQYF
TRBV7-9	TRBJ2-1	TRBD2	-	TGTGCCAGCAGCCCGGGACTAGCGGGAGGGAGCTCCTACAATGAGCAGTTCTTC	CASSPGLAGGSSYNEQFF
TRBV27	TRBJ2-1	-	-	TGTGCCAGCAGGCATACGGAGGACTACAATGAGCAGTTCTTC	CASRHTEDYNEQFF
TRBV5-4	TRBJ1-1	-	-	TGTGCCAGCAACCCCAGGGAGGGCACTGAAGCTTTCTTT	CASNPREGTEAFF
TRBV13	TRBJ2-7	TRBD1	-	TGTGCCAGCAGCTTGACCGGGACAGGGGGCGACTACGAGCAGTACTTC	CASSLTGTGGDYEQYF
TRBV9	TRBJ2-3	-	once	TGTGCCAGCAGCATGGGGGATACGCAGTATTTT	CASSMGDTQYF
TRBV6-5	TRBJ2-1	TRBD2	-	TGTGCCAGCAGTTCGACTAGCGAAAACAATGAGCAGTTCTTC	CASSSTSENNEQFF
TRBV11-1	TRBJ2-5	-	-	TGTGCCAGCAGCTTAGACGGAGAAGAGACCCAGTACTTC	CASSLDGEETQYF
TRBV11-2	TRBJ2-7	TRBD2	-	TGTGCCAGCAGCTTAGATAGGGTAGCGGGAGCTGAAGAGCAGTACTTC	CASSLDRVAGAEEQYF
TRBV7-9	TRBJ2-5	-	-	TGTGCCAGCAGCCCCTCGACGTCCAGGGAAGAGACCCAGTACTTC	CASSPSTSREETQYF
TRBV18	TRBJ2-7	-	once	TGTGCCAGCTCAGGCAGGTCCTACGAGCAGTACTTC	CASSGRSYEQYF
TRBV13	TRBJ2-3	-	-	TGTGCCAGCAGCTTAGATGGGGGCACAGATACGCAGTATTTT	CASSLDGGTDTQYF
TRBV25-1	TRBJ2-5	-	-	TGTGCCAGCAGTGAACTCACCTCAGAGACCCAGTACTTC	CASSELTSETQYF
TRBV27	TRBJ2-7	TRBD2	-	TGTGCCAGCAGTTGGTGGACTAGCGGCAACTACGAGCAGTACTTC	CASSWWTSGNYEQYF